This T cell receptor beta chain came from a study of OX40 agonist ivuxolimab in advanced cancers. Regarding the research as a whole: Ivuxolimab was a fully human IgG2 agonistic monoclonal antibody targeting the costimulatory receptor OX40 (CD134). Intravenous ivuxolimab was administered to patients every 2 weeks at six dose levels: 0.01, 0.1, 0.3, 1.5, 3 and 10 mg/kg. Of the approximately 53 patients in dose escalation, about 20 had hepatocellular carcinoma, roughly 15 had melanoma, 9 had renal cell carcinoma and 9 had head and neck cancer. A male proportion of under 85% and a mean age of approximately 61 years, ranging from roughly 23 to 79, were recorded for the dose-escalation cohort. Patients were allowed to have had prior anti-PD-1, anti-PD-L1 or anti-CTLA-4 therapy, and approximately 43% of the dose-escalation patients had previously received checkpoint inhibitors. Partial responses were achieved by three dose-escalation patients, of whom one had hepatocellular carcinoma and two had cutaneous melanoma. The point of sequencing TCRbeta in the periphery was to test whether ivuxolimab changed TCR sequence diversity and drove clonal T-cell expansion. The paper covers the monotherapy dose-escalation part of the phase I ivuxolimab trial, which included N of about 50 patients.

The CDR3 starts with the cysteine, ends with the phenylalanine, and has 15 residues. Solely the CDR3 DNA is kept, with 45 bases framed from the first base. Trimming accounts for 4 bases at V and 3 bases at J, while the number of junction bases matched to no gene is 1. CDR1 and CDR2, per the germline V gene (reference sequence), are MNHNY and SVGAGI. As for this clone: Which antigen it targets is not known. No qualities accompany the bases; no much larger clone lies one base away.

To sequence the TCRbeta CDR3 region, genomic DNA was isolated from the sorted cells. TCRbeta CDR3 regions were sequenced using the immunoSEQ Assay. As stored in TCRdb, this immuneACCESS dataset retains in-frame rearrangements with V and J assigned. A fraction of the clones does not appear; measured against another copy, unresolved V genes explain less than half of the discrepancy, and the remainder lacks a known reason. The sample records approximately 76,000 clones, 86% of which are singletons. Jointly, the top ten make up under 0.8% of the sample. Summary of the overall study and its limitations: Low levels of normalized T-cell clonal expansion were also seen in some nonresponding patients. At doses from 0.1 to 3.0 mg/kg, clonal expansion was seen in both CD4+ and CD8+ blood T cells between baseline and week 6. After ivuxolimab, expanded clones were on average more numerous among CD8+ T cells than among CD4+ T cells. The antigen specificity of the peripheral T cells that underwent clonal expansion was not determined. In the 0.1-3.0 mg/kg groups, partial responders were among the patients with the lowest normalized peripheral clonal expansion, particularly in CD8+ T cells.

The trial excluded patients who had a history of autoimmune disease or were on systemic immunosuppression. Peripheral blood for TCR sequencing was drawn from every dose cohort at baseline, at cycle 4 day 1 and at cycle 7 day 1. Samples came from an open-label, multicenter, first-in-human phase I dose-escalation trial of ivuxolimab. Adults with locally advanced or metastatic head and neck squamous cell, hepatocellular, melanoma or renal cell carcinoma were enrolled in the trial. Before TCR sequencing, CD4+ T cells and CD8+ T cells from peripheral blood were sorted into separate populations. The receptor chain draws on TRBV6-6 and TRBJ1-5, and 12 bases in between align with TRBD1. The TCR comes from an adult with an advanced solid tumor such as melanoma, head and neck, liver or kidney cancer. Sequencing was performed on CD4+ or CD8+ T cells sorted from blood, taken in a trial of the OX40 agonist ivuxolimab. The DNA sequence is TGTGCCAGCAGTTGGGGACAGGGGGCCAATCAGCCCCAGCATTTT. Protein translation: CASSWGQGANQPQHF.